One and the same sample provided the 29 T cell receptor beta chains below, sequenced in a study of blood T cell repertoires in COVID-19. Some clones are missing from TCRdb's copy, which holds only in-frame ones; the method was immunoSEQ multiplex PCR. Of approximately 61,000 clones in the sample, around 85% were seen once. The sample taken for sequencing was peripheral blood. The receptors were sampled from an older woman with acute or convalescent COVID-19.

V and J are TRBV5-1 and TRBJ1-3; 8 nucleotides line up with TRBD1. Trimming removed 0 bases from V and 6 bases from J; junction bases left unmatched: 2. CDR1 and CDR2 from the germline V gene are SGHRS and YFSETQ. This CDR3 contains 14 residues. CDR3 loop: CASSLGTGKNTIYF. CDR3 DNA: TGCGCCAGCAGCTTGGGGACAGGGAAAAACACCATATATTTT.

The V gene is TRBV6-1, the J gene TRBJ2-1; 10 nucleotides line up with TRBD2. This CDR3 spans 14 amino acids. The germline V gene has CDR1 MNHNS and CDR2 SASEGT. Trimming cost V 7 bases and J 7 bases; bases outside gene matches: 7. CDR3 loop: CASTDSGGLNEQFF. The DNA of the CDR3 is TGTGCCAGCACAGATAGCGGGGGGCTTAATGAGCAGTTCTTC.

The rearrangement uses TRBV5-1 and TRBJ1-1, with D perhaps TRBD1 (6 bases). V lost 1 base, J lost 3 bases, and 13 bases lay in between. Germline V gene sequence: CDR1 SGHRS, CDR2 YFSETQ. This CDR3 comprises 15 residues. CDR3 in amino acids: CASSLKTAGDTEAFF. CDR3 nucleotides: TGCGCCAGCAGCTTGAAAACGGCAGGGGACACTGAAGCTTTCTTT.

V and J are TRBV4-2 and TRBJ2-5; 9 nucleotides agree with TRBD2. The germline V gene encodes CDR1 LGHNA and CDR2 YNFKEQ. Germline trimming cut 5 bases from V and 1 base from J; bases unmatched to any gene: 8. The CDR3 contains 16 residues. The CDR3 DNA reads as TGTGCCAGCAGCGCCCGAGCGGGGGGCTCCCAAGAGACCCAGTACTTC. This translates into CASSARAGGSQETQYF.

This chain connects TRBV2 to TRBJ2-2, with TRBD1 matching 7 bases. Trimming cost V 6 bases and J 4 bases; bases outside gene matches: 8. The CDR3 totals 15 residues. Germline V gene sequence: CDR1 SNHLY, CDR2 FYNNEI. The CDR3 region has the DNA TGTGCCAGCAGACGACAGGGCCGGTCCACCGGGGAGCTGTTTTTT. It encodes CASRRQGRSTGELFF.

The chain links TRBV28 to TRBJ1-1; D might be TRBD1 (5 bases). V was cut by 6 bases and J by 6 bases, with 17 bases left in between. CDR1 is MDHEN and CDR2 is SYDVKM in the germline V gene. The CDR3 is 14 residues long. The CDR3 loop is CASSSVGGSPEAFF. The CDR3 nucleotides read TGTGCCAGCAGCTCAGTGGGGGGGAGTCCTGAAGCTTTCTTT.

The chain carries TRBV5-1 and TRBJ2-3; D is ambiguous. Looked up from germline, CDR1 is SGHRS and CDR2 is YFSETQ. V was pared by 4 bases and J by 3 bases, with 3 bases between. The CDR3 is 11 residues long. The CDR3 DNA reads TGCGCCAGCAGCGAGACAGATACGCAGTATTTT. This sequence encodes CASSETDTQYF.

This chain joins TRBV19 and TRBJ2-4; 8 bases agree with TRBD1. The CDR3 contains 15 residues. Germline values: CDR1 LNHDA, CDR2 SQIVND (reference sequence). The V segment lost 5 bases and the J segment 4 bases; nucleotides outside the gene matches: 7. DNA for the CDR3: TGTGCCAGTAGTCAGACAGGGGAAAATAAAAACATTCAGTACTTC. Translating gives CASSQTGENKNIQYF.

The V gene is TRBV30, the J gene TRBJ2-3; a possible D gene is TRBD1 (6 bases). The V end lost 4 bases, the J end lost 2 bases, and 10 bases lay between the germline ends. Germline V lookup: CDR1 GTSNPN, CDR2 SVGIG (reference sequence). The CDR3 has 13 amino acids. CDR3 residues: CAWMGATTDTQYF. CDR3 coding DNA: TGTGCCTGGATGGGGGCCACCACAGATACGCAGTATTTT.

This clone occurred a few times. The V gene is TRBV19, the J gene TRBJ1-1; D ambiguous. Trimming left V 3 bases short and J 1 base short, with 9 bases between. Germline CDR1 LNHDA, CDR2 SQIVND (reference sequence). This CDR3 spans 14 amino acids. The CDR3: CASSMGSQNTEAFF. The CDR3 region has the DNA TGTGCCAGTAGTATGGGCAGCCAGAACACTGAAGCTTTCTTT.

V usage is TRBV12-2 and J usage is TRBJ2-7; the D call TRBD2 from the table was never checked on the DNA. TRBV12-2 is recorded as a pseudogene. There are 15 residues in the CDR3. This chain's CDR3 is CASRLCCGAHYEQYF. The CDR3 DNA reads TGTGCAAGTCGCTTATGTTGCGGGGCACACTACGAGCAGTACTTC.

This chain links TRBV7-9 with TRBJ2-5, with D maybe TRBD2 (5 bases). The V and J ends lost 5 bases and 2 bases respectively, with 12 bases between them. CDR3 length: 14 amino acids. Germline V gives CDR1 SEHNR, CDR2 FQNEAQ (reference sequence). CDR3 sequence (DNA): TGTGCCAGCAGCCGGGTCTCGGGACAAGAGACCCAGTACTTC. As protein: CASSRVSGQETQYF.

This chain links TRBV7-3 with TRBJ2-1; 8 bases are shared with TRBD2. The length of the CDR3 is 13 residues. The ends lost 5 bases at V and 4 bases at J; junction bases unmatched: 1. CDR1 is SGHTA and CDR2 is FQGTGA in the germline V gene. CDR3 nucleotides: TGTGCCAGCAGCCCGGGGGGGTACAATGAGCAGTTCTTC. This gives the protein CASSPGGYNEQFF. Together with reference TRBV7-3 and TRBJ2-1, the CDR3 gives the full variable domain: GAGVSQTPSNKVTEKGKYVELRCDPISGHTALYWYRQSLGQGPEFLIYFQGTGAADDSGLPNDRFFAVRPEGSVSTLKIQRTERGDSAVYLCASSPGGYNEQFFGPGTRLTVL.

This clone was observed once. The chain recombines TRBV5-1 with TRBJ2-5, with 7 bases identical to TRBD2. Trimming removed 4 bases from V and 4 bases from J; junction bases left unmatched: 13. CDR3 length equals 16 residues. Germline V gene data show CDR1 as SGHRS and CDR2 as YFSETQ. CDR3 amino acids: CASSPPSGDGVETQYF. DNA of the CDR3: TGCGCCAGCAGCCCACCGAGCGGGGATGGGGTAGAGACCCAGTACTTC.

This clone has only a few counts. The chain combines TRBV29-1 with TRBJ2-4; D possibly corresponds to TRBD2 (5 bases). V was shortened by 7 bases and J by 8 bases, with 12 bases between the two germline ends. The CDR3 loop spans 11 amino acids. Germline V lookup: CDR1 SQVTM, CDR2 ANQGSEA. The CDR3 DNA reads TGCAGCGCTGGACTGCAGGACATTCAGTACTTC. Amino acids: CSAGLQDIQYF.

The chain uses TRBV20-1 and TRBJ2-5; no definite D call. CDR3 length equals 11 residues. V shed 6 bases and J shed 4 bases, with 9 bases lying between them. Germline-derived CDR1 and CDR2 are DFQATT and SNEGSKA (reference sequence). The CDR3 DNA is TGCAGTGCACACCCGGGAGAGACCCAGTACTTC. It is translated as CSAHPGETQYF.

The gene calls are TRBV4-1 and TRBJ1-2; D not certain. V lost 3 bases and J 0 bases, leaving 11 bases between the germline ends. Looked up from germline, CDR1 is MGHRA and CDR2 is YSYEKL. The CDR3 has 15 amino acids. Written as DNA, the CDR3 is TGCGCCAGCAGCCAGCCCGGAGCAGCTAACTATGGCTACACCTTC. It codes for CASSQPGAANYGYTF.

V is TRBV6-5 and J is TRBJ2-7; D may be TRBD2 (5 bases). V lost 5 bases and J lost 4, with 9 bases in between. This CDR3 has 12 amino acids. Germline values: CDR1 MNHEY, CDR2 SVGAGI. Here the CDR3 DNA reads TGTGCCAGCAGTCCGAGCGGATACGAGCAGTACTTC. Translating gives CASSPSGYEQYF.

This clone occurred a few times. The chain combines TRBV28 with TRBJ1-4, with TRBD1 matching over 11 bases. The CDR3 runs to 15 residues. Trimming took 5 bases from V and 10 from J; bases not matched to a gene: 9. The V gene's germline CDR1 is MDHEN and CDR2 SYDVKM. The CDR3 region has the DNA TGTGCCAGCAGTCGGCCGGGACAGGGGGTAGGAAAACTGTTTTTT. Translating gives CASSRPGQGVGKLFF.

The chain carries TRBV11-3 and TRBJ2-3; perhaps TRBD1 as D (6 bases). Germline-derived CDR1 and CDR2 are SGHNT and YENEEA. The CDR3 has 14 amino acids. V lost 5 bases and J 6 bases, leaving 15 bases between the germline ends. The CDR3 here is CASSARGKIDTQYF. The CDR3 bases are TGTGCCAGCAGCGCGAGGGGGAAGATCGATACGCAGTATTTT.

The rearrangement joins TRBV28 to TRBJ2-7, with 9 bases fitting TRBD1. Trimming removed 8 bases from V and 4 bases from J; junction bases left unmatched: 6. The germline CDR1 and CDR2 sequences are MDHEN and SYDVKM. CDR3 length: 13 amino acids. CDR3 in DNA: TGTGCCAGCCGGAACAGGGGGCGATACGAGCAGTACTTC. As protein: CASRNRGRYEQYF.

The J gene is TRBJ1-5, the V gene TRBV5-5; 7 positions match TRBD1. The CDR3 has 15 amino acids. Germline CDR1 is SGHKS and CDR2 is YYEKEE (reference sequence). V gave up 0 bases and J gave up 6 bases; unmatched junction bases: 6. CDR3 in amino acids: CASSLERQGSQPQHF. CDR3 nucleotides: TGTGCCAGCAGCTTGGAGAGACAGGGAAGTCAGCCCCAGCATTTT.

This clone was found once. V is TRBV27 and J is TRBJ2-7; D may be TRBD1 (6 bases). Germline lookup yields CDR1 MNHEY and CDR2 SMNVEV (reference sequence). The CDR3 covers 15 residues. V was pared by 6 bases and J by 3 bases, with 18 bases between. CDR3 loop: CASSLAWAGVYEQYF. The CDR3 DNA is TGTGCCAGCAGCCTGGCCTGGGCAGGGGTCTACGAGCAGTACTTC.

The rearrangement links TRBV5-1 to TRBJ2-5; a weak D match, TRBD1 (6 bases). Trimming took 0 bases from V and 7 from J, leaving 16 bases between them. CDR3 size: 15 residues. CDR1 SGHRS and CDR2 YFSETQ come from the germline V gene. For the CDR3, the DNA is TGCGCCAGCAGCTTGGTCGCCGCCAGGGGAGTGACCCAGTACTTC. Translating gives CASSLVAARGVTQYF.

The V and J genes are TRBV6-2 or TRBV6-3 and TRBJ2-1, with 8 positions matching TRBD2. The germline V gene has CDR1 MNHEY and CDR2 SVGEGT. V shed 2 bases, J shed 7 bases, and the junction held 7 bases outside the gene matches. CDR3 length equals 15 residues. For the CDR3, the DNA is TGTGCCAGCAGTTACCGGGGGGGGGCCAGTAATGAGCAGTTCTTC. Its protein is CASSYRGGASNEQFF.

The CDR3 bases are TGTGCCAGCAGCCGACAGGGGAACACTGAAGCTTTCTTT. It translates to CASSRQGNTEAFF. The V and J genes are TRBV14 and TRBJ1-1, with 7 bases lining up with TRBD1. CDR3 length equals 13 residues. The trim removed 4 bases at V and 1 base at J, leaving 0 bases unmatched. The germline CDR1 and CDR2 sequences are SGHDN and FVKESK.

The chain uses TRBV11-2 and TRBJ2-6; D gene unclear. The CDR3 is 15 amino acids. Trimming stripped 5 bases from V and 1 base from J, with 9 bases between. Germline V gene sequence: CDR1 SGHAT, CDR2 FQNNGV. CDR3 nucleotides: TGTGCCAGCAGCCTACGCCAATCTGGGGCCAACGTCCTGACTTTC. Its translation: CASSLRQSGANVLTF.

This clone was picked up a small number of times. The chain couples TRBV2 to TRBJ1-2; 7 bases are a match to TRBD1. From germline, CDR1 is SNHLY and CDR2 FYNNEI. The CDR3 loop spans 13 amino acids. Trimming cost V 6 bases and J 4 bases; bases outside gene matches: 5. The CDR3 spells CASSPGQAYGYTF. CDR3 nucleotides: TGTGCCAGCAGCCCCGGACAGGCCTATGGCTACACCTTC. Using reference TRBV2 and TRBJ1-2 for the parts outside the CDR3, the full variable domain is EPEVTQTPSHQVTQMGQEVILRCVPISNHLYFYWYRQILGQKVEFLVSFYNNEISEKSEIFDDQFSVERPDGSNFTLKIRSTKLEDSAMYFCASSPGQAYGYTFGSGTRLTVV.

This chain links TRBV6-1 with TRBJ1-1, with 10 bases aligning to TRBD1. This CDR3 has 17 amino acids. Germline lookup yields CDR1 MNHNS and CDR2 SASEGT. Trimming cost V 2 bases and J 0 bases; bases outside gene matches: 6. This CDR3 reads CASSEWGQGLLNTEAFF. CDR3 DNA: TGTGCCAGCAGTGAATGGGGACAGGGGCTGTTGAACACTGAAGCTTTCTTT.